This entry features one T cell receptor (beta chain) sequence. Its antigen is not known. The sample comes from a study of cytomegalovirus exposure and HLA in healthy donors. Study-level points and caveats: The authors excluded some V segments, including TRBV6-2 and TRBV6-3, as indistinguishable.

Both 60 Vbeta primers and 13 Jbeta primers went into the PCR. Original processing notes: About 12 million of some 80 million unique TCR beta chains were shared, per a later count. Measured with immunoSEQ multiplex PCR; TCRdb has only the in-frame clones, and not every one. D and trimming come from the DNA, and the V and J calls and clone size come from that table. Found here are around 120,000 clones, 65% to 80% of them singletons; the top ten hold approximately 30%. V lost 4 bases to trimming and J lost 5 bases, with 7 bases between them. In germline, CDR1 is SGHRS, CDR2 YFSETQ. The CDR3 has 13 amino acids.

The origin of this receptor is a man in his sixties in good health and CMV-seropositive. This chain links TRBV5-1 with TRBJ1-6; possibly TRBD1 for D (5 bases). The sample was PBMCs. This CDR3 reads CASSPGDNSPLHF. The CDR3 bases are TGCGCCAGCAGCCCGGGGGATAATTCACCCCTCCACTTT.